This T cell receptor (beta chain) was observed in a study of blood T cell repertoires in COVID-19. Study at large: Acute-phase and convalescent COVID-19 samples originated in the United States, Italy and Spain. Sources were T cells, B-cell-depleted T cells, or PBMCs; the material itself was cDNA or gDNA.

This clone was seen a few times. In the study's own analysis: How many nucleated cells were present was estimated from reference gene primer amplification. TCRdb's table, derived via immunoSEQ multiplex PCR, lists solely in-frame clones and lacks some. That table furnishes V, J and clone size, whereas the DNA furnished D and trimming. The data contain some 96,000 clones, 86% of them singletons. The V gene end was trimmed by 0 bases and the J gene end by 7 bases; junction bases not matched to a gene: 12. This CDR3 spans 17 amino acids. Germline CDR1 is SGHNT and CDR2 is YYREEE (reference sequence). The chain uses TRBV5-4 and TRBJ2-2; 7 nucleotides align to TRBD2. Sequences were obtained from peripheral blood. This TCR came from a man of 80 years or more with acute or convalescent COVID-19. CDR3 coding DNA: TGTGCCAGCAGCTTGGCCAGGGCGGGAGTGGTCGGCGGGGAGCTGTTTTTT. Residues: CASSLARAGVVGGELFF.